This is a list of T cell receptor beta chains from one sample in a study of cytomegalovirus exposure and HLA in healthy donors. Method: immunoSEQ multiplex PCR; TCRdb's copy keeps in-frame clones and lacks some. The top ten hold roughly 2% of the sample, which has about 70,000 clones, around 86% seen once. The source material was PBMCs. The receptors here all came from a woman aged 25 to 39 in good health and CMV-seronegative. The CDR3 runs from the conserved cysteine through the conserved F or W. The D gene is left open where the match is weak. Size is omitted from some rows. Given values are once, few, many or a class for expanded clones.

J,size,length,D,V,CDR3,DNA
TRBJ1-2,NA,14,TRBD1,TRBV5-1,CASSLGDRFYGYTF,TGCGCCAGCAGCTTGGGGGACAGGTTCTATGGCTACACCTTC
TRBJ1-1,NA,13,TRBD1,TRBV29-1,CSASTGGNTEAFF,TGCAGCGCTTCTACAGGGGGGAACACTGAAGCTTTCTTT
TRBJ2-4,NA,11,NA,TRBV2,CASRDTEIQYF,TGTGCCAGCAGGGACACCGAGATTCAGTACTTC
TRBJ2-2,NA,18,TRBD2,TRBV11-3,CASSLDQGGSTNTGELFF,TGTGCCAGCAGCTTAGACCAGGGAGGGTCGACGAACACCGGGGAGCTGTTTTTT
TRBJ1-1,NA,14,TRBD1,TRBV6-4,CASRVDRRNTEAFF,TGTGCCAGCAGAGTGGACAGGAGGAACACTGAAGCTTTCTTT
TRBJ2-5,NA,16,NA,TRBV7-3,CASSLGGRSILETQYF,TGTGCCAGCAGCTTAGGTGGTCGCAGTATCCTAGAGACCCAGTACTTC
TRBJ2-1,NA,17,TRBD2,TRBV4-1,CASSPSPGLAGADEQFF,TGCGCCAGCAGCCCGTCCCCGGGACTAGCGGGAGCAGATGAGCAGTTCTTC
TRBJ1-3,NA,13,NA,TRBV2,CASAQGFGNTIYF,TGTGCCAGCGCTCAGGGGTTTGGAAACACCATATATTTT
TRBJ2-7,NA,14,NA,TRBV30,CAWRGDRDSYEQYF,TGTGCCTGGCGGGGAGACCGAGACTCCTACGAGCAGTACTTC
TRBJ2-3,NA,14,NA,TRBV5-1,CASSSTGTSDTQYF,TGCGCCAGCAGTTCTACAGGGACGTCAGATACGCAGTATTTT
TRBJ1-5,NA,15,TRBD1,TRBV10-3,CAISDPGQAAQPQHF,TGTGCCATCAGTGACCCGGGACAGGCTGCTCAGCCCCAGCATTTT
TRBJ1-6,NA,16,TRBD1,TRBV13,CASSDTGGSYNSPLHF,TGTGCCAGCAGCGATACAGGGGGTTCCTATAATTCACCCCTCCACTTT
TRBJ2-5,NA,14,NA,TRBV27,CAGRAFGRPETQYF,TGTGCCGGCAGGGCCTTTGGGCGCCCTGAGACCCAGTACTTC
TRBJ1-1,NA,13,TRBD1,TRBV6-5,CASSRGMDSEAFF,TGTGCCAGCAGCAGGGGGATGGATTCTGAAGCTTTCTTT
TRBJ1-1,NA,14,NA,TRBV28,CASSLRQANTEAFF,TGTGCCAGCAGTTTAAGGCAGGCGAACACTGAAGCTTTCTTT
TRBJ2-7,once,15,TRBD1,TRBV7-9,CASIKTGTGGREQYF,TGTGCCAGCATAAAAACCGGGACAGGGGGGCGGGAGCAGTACTTC